The present T cell receptor (beta chain) was sequenced within a study of cytomegalovirus exposure and HLA in healthy donors. Findings of the study overall: The classifier reportedly diagnosed cytomegalovirus status with high sensitivity and specificity. Several of the most significant clusters were apparently associated with common viral pathogens in a later analysis.

The CDR3 is 13 residues long. The germline V gene encodes CDR1 SGHRS and CDR2 YFSETQ. Between the trimmed V and J ends, which lost 2 bases and 4 bases, there was a span of 9 bases. A word on this clone: Its specificity is unknown.

PCR employed 60 Vbeta and 13 Jbeta primers. The assay was immunoSEQ multiplex PCR, and TCRdb's table has in-frame clones only and misses some. The repertoire includes 50,000 or so clones, around 82% of them detected once, and approximately 2.5% sits in the top ten. The clonotype originates from a boy under 18 in good health and CMV-seropositive. Sequenced: PBMCs. The genes are TRBV5-1 and TRBJ1-1; D is ambiguous. The CDR3 protein is CASSFKGATEAFF. The CDR3, as DNA: TGCGCCAGCAGCTTCAAGGGAGCCACTGAAGCTTTCTTT.